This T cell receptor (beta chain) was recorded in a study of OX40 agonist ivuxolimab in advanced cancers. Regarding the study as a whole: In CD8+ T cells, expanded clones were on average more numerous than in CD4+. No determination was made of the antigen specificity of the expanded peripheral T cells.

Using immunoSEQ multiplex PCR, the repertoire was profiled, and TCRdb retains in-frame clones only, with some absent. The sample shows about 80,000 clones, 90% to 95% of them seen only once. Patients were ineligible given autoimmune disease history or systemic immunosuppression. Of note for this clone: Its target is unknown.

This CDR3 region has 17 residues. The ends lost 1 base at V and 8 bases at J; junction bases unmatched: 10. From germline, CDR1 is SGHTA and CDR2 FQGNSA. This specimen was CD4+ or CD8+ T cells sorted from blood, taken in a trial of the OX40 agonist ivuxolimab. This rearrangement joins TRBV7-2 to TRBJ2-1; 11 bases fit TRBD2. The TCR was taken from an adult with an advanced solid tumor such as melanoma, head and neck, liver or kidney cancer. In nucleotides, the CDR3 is TGTGCCAGCAGCTTAGGTGGTAGCGGGAGGGCCCTCTATGAGCAGTTCTTC. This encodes CASSLGGSGRALYEQFF.